The 19 T cell receptor beta chains presented below share a single source sample, sequenced in a study of blood T cells in healthy people across ages. With a J-beta primer mix and a sample-barcoded 5' primer, a second PCR ran about 6 to 11 cycles. MiXCR, applied by TCRdb to the 5' RACE reads, yields one record per CDR3 protein. The sample lists approximately 1,000,000 distinct CDR3 sequences; 40% to 50% were seen once. The specimen was blood. Receptors originate from an older woman in good health.

V usage is TRBV12-3 or TRBV12-4 and J usage is TRBJ1-5; D is undetermined. V gave up 6 bases and J gave up 2 bases, with 14 bases separating them. The CDR3 contains 15 residues. The CDR3 nucleotides are TGTGCCAGCAGCCCACGGGCCCGGGGCAATCAGCCCCAGCATTTT. Amino acids: CASSPRARGNQPQHF.

The J gene is TRBJ2-7, the V gene TRBV12-3 or TRBV12-4, with D possibly matching TRBD1 (6 bases). V gave up 8 bases and J gave up 0 bases, with 14 bases separating them. CDR3 length equals 14 residues. In DNA form, the CDR3 reads TGTGCCAGCCAAAAGACAGGAAGCTCCTACGAGCAGTACTTC. Its protein product is CASQKTGSSYEQYF.

Here the CDR3 reads CASSWTPAAYEQYF. The DNA of the CDR3 is TGCGCCAGCAGCTGGACCCCGGCGGCCTACGAGCAGTACTTC. J is TRBJ2-7 and V is TRBV5-1, with D unclear. The CDR3 covers 14 residues. CDR1 and CDR2 (germline): SGHRS, YFSETQ. With 3 bases removed from V and 2 bases from J, the gap between germline ends came to 12 bases.

The chain couples TRBV29-1 to TRBJ2-7; D remains ambiguous. The CDR3 sequence is 13 residues long. The V end was cut by 0 bases, the J end by 3 bases, with 9 bases between. Germline lookup yields CDR1 SQVTM and CDR2 ANQGSEA. The CDR3 sequence: CSVEEVGGYEQYF. The CDR3 DNA follows: TGCAGCGTTGAAGAGGTAGGCGGCTACGAGCAGTACTTC.

This chain links TRBV20-1 with TRBJ2-7; TRBD1 matches at 7 bases. The last part of the DNA fits TRBJ2-5 better; the J call may be wrong. CDR1 DFQATT and CDR2 SNEGSKA come from the germline V gene (reference sequence). The CDR3 totals 15 residues. DNA for the CDR3: TGCAGTGCTAGAGTATCCAAGGGGGCTCAAGAGACCCAGTACTTC. Translated: CSARVSKGAQETQYF.

A few counts support this clonotype. The chain has TRBV16 and TRBJ2-3; D might be TRBD1 or TRBD2, each matching 5 bases. CDR3 size: 13 residues. Germline CDR1 KGHSY, CDR2 FQNENV. Between the trimmed V and J ends, which lost 2 bases and 9 bases, there was a span of 12 bases. This CDR3 reads CASSQAGGATQYF. CDR3 nucleotides: TGTGCCAGCAGCCAAGCTGGGGGAGCAACGCAGTATTTT.

The J gene is TRBJ1-3, the V gene TRBV25-1; D unresolved. Trimming took 0 bases from V and 2 from J, leaving 11 bases between them. This CDR3 is 16 amino acids long. Germline values: CDR1 MGHDK, CDR2 SYGVNS. CDR3 bases: TGTGCCAGCAGTGAATATACGGGGTATGCTGGAAACACCATATATTTT. This sequence encodes CASSEYTGYAGNTIYF.

Regarding this clonotype: At one end, the junction sequence differs from germline, possibly due to a read error. The V gene is TRBV27, the J gene TRBJ2-6; possibly TRBD1 for D (6 bases). The CDR3 consists of 14 residues. The germline V gene encodes CDR1 MNHEY and CDR2 SMNVEV (reference sequence). The CDR3 coding sequence is TGTGCCAGCAGGGGGGCCCCTGGGGCCAACGCCCTGACTTTC. Encoded protein: CASRGAPGANALTF. The whole variable domain, remainder taken from reference TRBV27 and TRBJ2-6, is EAQVTQNPRYLITVTGKKLTVTCSQNMNHEYMSWYRQDPGLGLRQIYYSMNVEVTDKGDVPEGYKVSRKEKRNFPLILESPSPNQTSLYFCASRGAPGANALTFGAGSRLTVL.

The chain combines TRBV7-9 with TRBJ2-3; a possible D gene is TRBD2 (7 bases). This CDR3 comprises 16 residues. Trimming left V 5 bases short and J 4 bases short, with 19 bases between. From germline, CDR1 is SEHNR and CDR2 FQNEAQ (reference sequence). For the CDR3, the DNA is TGTGCCAGCAGCCGGTCAATAGGGGGGGCGGCAGATACGCAGTATTTT. Its translation: CASSRSIGGAADTQYF.

The chain is built from TRBV9 and TRBJ2-4; the D gene is possibly TRBD2 (6 bases). The ends were cut back, 1 base at V and 7 bases at J, with 12 bases in the middle. The CDR3 spans 14 residues. Germline V lookup: CDR1 SGDLS, CDR2 YYNGEE. The CDR3 here is CASSVMDGTNIQYF. The CDR3 nucleotides read TGTGCCAGCAGCGTAATGGACGGGACTAACATTCAGTACTTC.

There are a few counts of this clonotype. The chain recombines TRBV6-1 with TRBJ2-3, with TRBD2 matching 10 bases. From germline, CDR1 is MNHNS and CDR2 SASEGT. The CDR3 is 18 amino acids. V lost 6 bases to trimming and J lost 3 bases; unmatched junction nucleotides: 15. CDR3 nucleotide sequence: TGTGCCAGCAGCCTCGATCTAGCGGGAGCGGTAAGGACAGATACGCAGTATTTT. Its protein is CASSLDLAGAVRTDTQYF.

Only a few counts were recorded for this clonotype. Germline and junction disagree at one end, which may indicate a read error. The rearrangement links TRBV5-1 to TRBJ2-7, with 7 bases matching TRBD1. The CDR3 consists of 11 residues. CDR1 and CDR2 from the germline V gene are SGHRS and YFSETQ. The CDR3 region has the DNA TGTGCCAGCCAGGGGGCCTACGAGCAGTACTTC. Translation gives CASQGAYEQYF.

In its sample, this clonotype was seen a few times. The rearrangement joins TRBV5-1 to TRBJ2-1, with a weak D call TRBD2 (6 bases). This CDR3 has 16 amino acids. Germline CDR1 is SGHRS and CDR2 is YFSETQ. Trimming took 6 bases from V and 0 from J, leaving 16 bases between them. The CDR3 DNA follows: TGCGCCAGCACCCCTACTCCGGGGGTCTCCTACAATGAGCAGTTCTTC. Translated, it gives CASTPTPGVSYNEQFF. Combining the CDR3 with reference TRBV5-1 and TRBJ2-1 gives the whole variable domain KAGVTQTPRYLIKTRGQQVTLSCSPISGHRSVSWYQQTPGQGLQFLFEYFSETQRNKGNFPGRFSGRQFSNSRSEMNVSTLELGDSALYLCASTPTPGVSYNEQFFGPGTRLTVL.

Comment on this clonotype: A read error may be the cause here, since a much bigger clone is one base away. In DNA, the CDR3 is TGTGCCGGCAGTCTCGGGACAGGGGGCAGGGAAAAACTGTTTTTT. Translating gives CAGSLGTGGREKLFF. The chain uses TRBV12-3 or TRBV12-4 and TRBJ1-4; 12 bases line up with TRBD1. This CDR3 has 15 amino acids.

This clonotype appeared once. V gene TRBV21-1 combines with J gene TRBJ1-3. TRBV21-1 is a pseudogene locus. The CDR3 is 19 amino acids. Written as DNA, the CDR3 is TGTGCCAGCAGCCCCCAGACAGGCGCTAGTTTGAGCTCTGGAAACACCATATATTTT. Translating gives CASSPQTGASLSSGNTIYF.

This clonotype has a handful of counts. This chain links TRBV2 with TRBJ2-3; D not certain. The V gene lost 5 bases and the J gene lost 7 bases, with 7 bases spanning the gap. CDR3 length equals 11 residues. Germline V gene data show CDR1 as SNHLY and CDR2 as FYNNEI. CDR3 sequence reads: CASSLEYTQYF. In DNA form, the CDR3 reads TGTGCCAGCAGTCTTGAATATACGCAGTATTTT.

This chain links TRBV20-1 with TRBJ2-7, with 10 bases aligning to TRBD2. The CDR3 has 15 amino acids. The ends lost 6 bases at V and 6 bases at J; junction bases unmatched: 14. Germline loops: CDR1 DFQATT, CDR2 SNEGSKA (reference sequence). For the CDR3, the DNA is TGCAGTGCCACTGTCGAACTAGCGGGATTAGGCGAGCAGTACTTC. Translating it yields CSATVELAGLGEQYF.

The rearrangement joins TRBV6-5 to TRBJ1-2; 7 bases are shared with TRBD1. The germline gives CDR1 MNHEY, CDR2 SVGAGI. J lost 0 bases, V lost 6 bases, and 4 bases had no gene match. This CDR3 has 14 amino acids. CDR3 bases: TGTGCCAGCAGGGTGACAGGGTCTAACTATGGCTACACCTTC. It yields the protein CASRVTGSNYGYTF.

The chain is built from TRBV11-3 and TRBJ2-5; D might be TRBD1 (6 bases). The CDR3 length is 13 residues. Germline CDR1 reads SGHNT; CDR2 reads YENEEA. Trimming removed 5 bases from V and 3 bases from J, with 10 bases in between. For the CDR3, the DNA is TGTGCCAGCAGCGGCAACAGGGAAGAGACCCAGTACTTC. Protein: CASSGNREETQYF.